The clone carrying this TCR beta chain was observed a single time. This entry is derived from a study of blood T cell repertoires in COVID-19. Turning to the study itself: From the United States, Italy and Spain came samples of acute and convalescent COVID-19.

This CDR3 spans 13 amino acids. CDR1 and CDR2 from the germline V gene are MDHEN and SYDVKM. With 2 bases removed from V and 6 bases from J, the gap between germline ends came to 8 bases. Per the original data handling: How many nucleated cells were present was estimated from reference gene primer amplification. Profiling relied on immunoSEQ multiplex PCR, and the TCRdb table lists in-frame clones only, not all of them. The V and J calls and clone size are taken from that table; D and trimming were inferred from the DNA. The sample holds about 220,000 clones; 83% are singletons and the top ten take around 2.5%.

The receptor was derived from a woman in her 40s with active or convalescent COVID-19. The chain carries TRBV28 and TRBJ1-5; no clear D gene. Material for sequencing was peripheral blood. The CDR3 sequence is CASSLALLQPQHF. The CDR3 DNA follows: TGTGCCAGCAGTTTAGCGCTGCTTCAGCCCCAGCATTTT.